The T cell receptor beta chain described here comes from a study of OX40 agonist ivuxolimab in advanced cancers. Study context: Six ivuxolimab dose levels, 0.01 to 10 mg/kg, were given intravenously every 2 weeks. A male proportion of 82.7% was recorded, with mean age about 60 years and range about 20 to 79.

Germline trimming cut 4 bases from V and 9 bases from J; bases unmatched to any gene: 6. This CDR3 is 15 amino acids long. Germline loops: CDR1 SGHDT, CDR2 YYEEEE. Here immunoSEQ multiplex PCR was the method, and the copy in TCRdb shows in-frame clones only, minus some. Here the sample spans about 66,000 clones, roughly nine tenths being singletons. V usage is TRBV5-6 and J usage is TRBJ2-1; 14 bases align to TRBD2. The material was CD4+ or CD8+ T cells sorted from blood, obtained in a trial of the OX40 agonist ivuxolimab. This sequence was found in an adult with an advanced solid tumor such as melanoma, head and neck, liver or kidney cancer. CDR3 coding DNA: TGTGCCAGCAGCCTATGGACTAGCGGGAGGATTGAGCAGTTCTTC. Protein product: CASSLWTSGRIEQFF.